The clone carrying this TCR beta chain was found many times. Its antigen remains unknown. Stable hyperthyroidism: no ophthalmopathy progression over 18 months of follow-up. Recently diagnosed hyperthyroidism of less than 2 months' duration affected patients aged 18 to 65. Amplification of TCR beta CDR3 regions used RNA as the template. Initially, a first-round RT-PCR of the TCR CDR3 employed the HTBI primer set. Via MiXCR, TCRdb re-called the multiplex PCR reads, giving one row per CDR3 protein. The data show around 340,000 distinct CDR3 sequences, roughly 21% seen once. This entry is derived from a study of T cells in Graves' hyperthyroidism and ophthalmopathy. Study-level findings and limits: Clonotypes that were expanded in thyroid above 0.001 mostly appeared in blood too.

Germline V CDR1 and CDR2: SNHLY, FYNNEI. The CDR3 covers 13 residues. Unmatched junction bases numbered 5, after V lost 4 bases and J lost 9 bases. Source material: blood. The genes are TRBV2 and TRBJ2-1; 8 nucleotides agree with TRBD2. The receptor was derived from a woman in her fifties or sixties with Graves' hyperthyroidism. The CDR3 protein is CASSVLAGAEQFF. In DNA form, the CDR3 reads TGTGCCAGCAGTGTGCTAGCGGGCGCTGAGCAGTTCTTC.